The 19 T cell receptor beta chains presented below share a single source sample, sequenced in a study of cytomegalovirus exposure and HLA in healthy donors. In the PCR, 60 Vbeta and 13 Jbeta primers were used. TCRdb's table, derived via immunoSEQ multiplex PCR, lists solely in-frame clones and lacks some. The sample carries about 89,000 clones, approximately 80% recorded once. The specimen was PBMCs. All receptors come from a man aged 25 to 40 in good health and CMV-seronegative.

This clone occurred once. This chain joins TRBV21-1 and TRBJ2-7; the table assigns TRBD2, which was not confirmed against the DNA. TRBV21-1 is flagged as a pseudogene. The CDR3 has 13 residues. CDR3 nucleotides: TGTGACACCCCGGGACTAGCGTTCTACGAGCAGTACTTC. This encodes CDTPGLAFYEQYF.

This clone has more than one count but fewer than ten. The chain recombines TRBV5-1 with TRBJ1-1; perhaps TRBD1 as D (6 bases). Trimming shortened V by 4 bases and J by 1 base, and 14 bases separated the two germline ends. From germline, CDR1 is SGHRS and CDR2 YFSETQ. CDR3 size: 15 residues. CDR3 nucleotides: TGCGCCAGCAGCCAATCGACAGGAACGAACACTGAAGCTTTCTTT. Protein: CASSQSTGTNTEAFF. The full variable domain, with the rest looked up from reference TRBV5-1 and TRBJ1-1, is KAGVTQTPRYLIKTRGQQVTLSCSPISGHRSVSWYQQTPGQGLQFLFEYFSETQRNKGNFPGRFSGRQFSNSRSEMNVSTLELGDSALYLCASSQSTGTNTEAFFGQGTRLTVV.

The genes are TRBV28 and TRBJ1-2; D perhaps matches TRBD1 (6 bases). The V end was cut by 8 bases, the J end by 13 bases, with 20 bases between. In germline, CDR1 is MDHEN, CDR2 SYDVKM. CDR3 length: 12 residues. CDR3: CASRSLRQEVTF. The CDR3 DNA sequence: TGTGCCAGCCGGTCCCTCAGACAGGAGGTCACCTTC.

This chain connects TRBV7-9 to TRBJ2-2; TRBD2 agrees at 11 bases. Germline loops: CDR1 SEHNR, CDR2 FQNEAQ (reference sequence). The CDR3 length is 17 residues. J gave up 1 base and V 7 bases, and 8 bases lay outside the gene matches. The CDR3 loop reads CASNSILAGGNTGELFF. The CDR3 nucleotides read TGTGCCAGCAACTCAATCCTAGCGGGAGGGAACACCGGGGAGCTGTTTTTT. Drawing the rest from reference TRBV7-9 and TRBJ2-2, the complete variable domain is DTGVSQNPRHKITKRGQNVTFRCDPISEHNRLYWYRQTLGQGPEFLTYFQNEAQLEKSRLLSDRFSAERPKGSFSTLEIQRTEQGDSAMYLCASNSILAGGNTGELFFGEGSRLTVL.

The chain has TRBV6-1 and TRBJ2-5, with D maybe TRBD2 (7 bases). The end of the DNA is better explained by TRBJ2-7, so the J call may be wrong. In germline, CDR1 is MNHNS, CDR2 SASEGT. The CDR3 length is 16 residues. The CDR3 bases are TGTGCCAGCAGTGAAGGTCCGGGGGGCGATTCCTACGAGCAGTACTTC. This encodes CASSEGPGGDSYEQYF.

This rearrangement joins TRBV30 to TRBJ1-5, with D possibly being TRBD1 (5 bases). Trimming took 4 bases from V and 7 from J, leaving 11 bases between them. The germline V gene has CDR1 GTSNPN and CDR2 SVGIG (reference sequence). This CDR3 has 12 residues. CDR3 loop: CAWNRGEQPQHF. CDR3 coding DNA: TGTGCCTGGAACCGGGGGGAACAGCCCCAGCATTTT.

The rearrangement uses TRBV7-2 and TRBJ2-7; D gene ambiguous. CDR1 is SGHTA, CDR2 FQGNSA, per germline. The CDR3 is 14 residues long. V dropped 1 base and J dropped 0 bases, with 7 bases sitting between them. The CDR3 here is CASSLVPVSYEQYF. CDR3 DNA sequence: TGTGCCAGCAGCTTAGTGCCGGTCTCCTACGAGCAGTACTTC.

The chain joins TRBV6-5 to TRBJ1-1; 8 nucleotides agree with TRBD1. This CDR3 is 11 amino acids long. With V trimmed by 8 bases and J by 4 bases, 0 bases remained unmatched. Looked up from germline, CDR1 is MNHEY and CDR2 is SVGAGI. This CDR3 reads CASGQGTEAFF. Written as DNA, the CDR3 is TGTGCCAGCGGACAGGGCACTGAAGCTTTCTTT.

In nucleotides, the CDR3 is TGTGCCTGGACCACAAACTACGAGCAGTACTTC. The encoded protein is CAWTTNYEQYF. The chain links TRBV30 to TRBJ2-7; unclear D gene. Germline CDR1 and CDR2: GTSNPN and SVGIG (reference sequence). The V end lost 4 bases, the J end lost 3 bases, and 7 bases lay between the germline ends. The CDR3 contains 11 residues.

The chain has TRBV6-5 and TRBJ2-2, with D possibly matching TRBD2 (6 bases). CDR1 is MNHEY, CDR2 SVGAGI, per germline. The CDR3 contains 15 residues. Trimming removed 0 bases at V and 6 bases at J, with 11 bases between. The DNA for the CDR3 is TGTGCCAGCAGTTACTCTACTCGGGGGTCCGGGGAGCTGTTTTTT. Its translation: CASSYSTRGSGELFF.

This chain connects TRBV30 to TRBJ1-5; 8 bases fit TRBD1. With V trimmed by 2 bases and J by 4 bases, 4 bases remained unmatched. The CDR3 runs 14 residues. The germline V gene has CDR1 GTSNPN and CDR2 SVGIG (reference sequence). The CDR3 protein is CAWSRQGLNQPQHF. Written as DNA, the CDR3 is TGTGCCTGGAGTAGACAGGGGTTAAATCAGCCCCAGCATTTT.

V usage is TRBV19 and J usage is TRBJ1-2; no definite D call. Trimming took 3 bases from V and 2 from J, leaving 13 bases between them. This CDR3 is built from 15 residues. CDR1 LNHDA and CDR2 SQIVND come from the germline V gene (reference sequence). CDR3 sequence (DNA): TGTGCCAGTAGTATCGGCAGGTTTGGCAACTATGGCTACACCTTC. This codes for CASSIGRFGNYGYTF.

The chain couples TRBV28 to TRBJ1-5; D is unclear. The V end was cut by 8 bases, the J end by 7 bases, with 15 bases between. Germline V CDR1 and CDR2: MDHEN, SYDVKM. The CDR3 sequence is 13 residues long. The CDR3 loop reads CASGVGVQQPQHF. The CDR3 DNA sequence: TGTGCCAGCGGGGTCGGGGTTCAACAGCCCCAGCATTTT. Filled out from reference TRBV28 and TRBJ1-5, the complete variable domain reads DVKVTQSSRYLVKRTGEKVFLECVQDMDHENMFWYRQDPGLGLRLIYFSYDVKMKEKGDIPEGYSVSREKKERFSLILESASTNQTSMYLCASGVGVQQPQHFGDGTRLSIL.

The rearrangement uses TRBV7-9 and TRBJ2-7; no firm D call. The CDR3 has 13 amino acids. Germline V gene sequence: CDR1 SEHNR, CDR2 FQNEAQ (reference sequence). Trimming cost V 3 bases and J 1 base, with 7 bases left between them. The CDR3 coding sequence is TGTGCCAGCAGCTTGCGGAATTCCTACGAGCAGTACTTC. This encodes CASSLRNSYEQYF. The full variable domain, completed using reference TRBV7-9 and TRBJ2-7, is DTGVSQNPRHKITKRGQNVTFRCDPISEHNRLYWYRQTLGQGPEFLTYFQNEAQLEKSRLLSDRFSAERPKGSFSTLEIQRTEQGDSAMYLCASSLRNSYEQYFGPGTRLTVT.

This chain joins TRBV7-2 and TRBJ2-2; 8 bases fit TRBD1. Trimming removed 1 base from V and 5 bases from J; junction bases left unmatched: 0. CDR3 length: 14 residues. Germline values: CDR1 SGHTA, CDR2 FQGNSA. CDR3 in DNA: TGTGCCAGCAGCTTAGGGACAGGGACCGGGGAGCTGTTTTTT. Translation gives CASSLGTGTGELFF.

The gene calls are TRBV11-2 and TRBJ2-5, with 7 positions matching TRBD1. The CDR3 spans 14 residues. The germline CDR1 and CDR2 sequences are SGHAT and FQNNGV. V dropped 5 bases and J dropped 5; count of bases not matched to a gene: 8. CDR3 residues: CASSRGQLPETQYF. CDR3 coding DNA: TGTGCCAGCAGCCGGGGACAGCTCCCGGAGACCCAGTACTTC.

The chain recombines TRBV5-4 with TRBJ2-3, with D unclear. The CDR3 length is 14 residues. Germline V gene sequence: CDR1 SGHNT, CDR2 YYREEE (reference sequence). V was shortened by 0 bases and J by 4 bases, with 9 bases between the two germline ends. CDR3 nucleotide sequence: TGTGCCAGCAGCTTGGTTGCAGGATCAGATACGCAGTATTTT. This translates into CASSLVAGSDTQYF. The whole variable domain, remainder taken from reference TRBV5-4 and TRBJ2-3, is ETGVTQSPTHLIKTRGQQVTLRCSSQSGHNTVSWYQQALGQGPQFIFQYYREEENGRGNFPPRFSGLQFPNYSSELNVNALELDDSALYLCASSLVAGSDTQYFGPGTRLTVL.

J is TRBJ1-3 and V is TRBV7-2, with 7 positions matching TRBD1. Germline CDR1 reads SGHTA; CDR2 reads FQGNSA. The V segment lost 5 bases and the J segment 4 bases; nucleotides outside the gene matches: 2. This CDR3 has 13 residues. CDR3 protein: CASSQGEGNTIYF. CDR3 bases: TGTGCCAGCAGCCAGGGGGAGGGAAACACCATATATTTT.

As regards this clone: The junction shows a germline mismatch at one end, possibly a read error. The V and J genes are TRBV6-1 and TRBJ1-2, with TRBD1 matching 9 bases. This CDR3 region has 14 residues. The germline V gene encodes CDR1 MNHNS and CDR2 SASEGT. The CDR3 region has the DNA TGTGCCAGCAGCGAGGGACAGGGAACCTATGACTACACCTTC. It specifies CASSEGQGTYDYTF.